These T cell receptor beta chains were read from a single sample in a study of shared clonotypes between healthy human individuals. Data came from immunoSEQ multiplex PCR; TCRdb stores just in-frame clones and leaves some out. The sample lists roughly 2.2 million clones; roughly 93% were seen once. The sample comprised naive CD4+ T cells from PBMCs. The receptors were gathered from a man younger than 30 in good health. Some clones in this sample may be carry-over from other donors' samples. Each CDR3 is given without its conserved first and last residue. The order of the fields is CDR3 protein, J gene, CDR3 length, D gene, V gene, clone size. The D gene is left open where the match is weak. A row's size may be missing; if present it is once, few, many or a size class.

CDR3aa: ASGSGSSGNTIY
j_gene: TRBJ1-3
len: 12
d_gene: .
v_gene: TRBV27
abundance: .

CDR3aa: ASSDPRDWKEGNQPQH
j_gene: TRBJ1-5
len: 16
d_gene: .
v_gene: TRBV10-1
abundance: .

CDR3aa: ASSLEGQGGHWRNTEAF
j_gene: TRBJ1-1
len: 17
d_gene: .
v_gene: TRBV7-9
abundance: .

CDR3aa: ASSLSPTGNNEQF
j_gene: TRBJ2-1
len: 13
d_gene: TRBD1
v_gene: TRBV18
abundance: .

CDR3aa: RGGREETQY
j_gene: TRBJ2-5
len: 9
d_gene: .
v_gene: TRBV20-1
abundance: .

CDR3aa: ASTSGQETQY
j_gene: TRBJ2-5
len: 10
d_gene: .
v_gene: TRBV21-1
abundance: .

CDR3aa: ASSLTNSNQPQH
j_gene: TRBJ1-5
len: 12
d_gene: .
v_gene: TRBV28
abundance: .

CDR3aa: ASSEETGGGNTIY
j_gene: TRBJ1-3
len: 13
d_gene: TRBD1
v_gene: TRBV2
abundance: .

CDR3aa: ASSLGGSSNYEQY
j_gene: TRBJ2-7
len: 13
d_gene: .
v_gene: TRBV5-1
abundance: .

CDR3aa: ASSPPSGSVGELF
j_gene: TRBJ2-2
len: 13
d_gene: TRBD2
v_gene: TRBV11-2
abundance: .

CDR3aa: SAGPEEQY
j_gene: TRBJ2-7
len: 8
d_gene: .
v_gene: TRBV20-1
abundance: .

CDR3aa: ASSSSGSRSYEQY
j_gene: .
len: 13
d_gene: TRBD2
v_gene: TRBV7-9
abundance: .

CDR3aa: ASSLSRDTQY
j_gene: TRBJ2-3
len: 10
d_gene: .
v_gene: TRBV7-9
abundance: .

CDR3aa: ASSLPNSSPQPQH
j_gene: TRBJ1-5
len: 13
d_gene: .
v_gene: TRBV28
abundance: .

CDR3aa: ASSQDGGLAGDNEQF
j_gene: TRBJ2-1
len: 15
d_gene: TRBD2
v_gene: TRBV4-3
abundance: .

CDR3aa: ASGGFLAGYNEQF
j_gene: TRBJ2-1
len: 13
d_gene: TRBD2
v_gene: TRBV7-2
abundance: .

CDR3aa: ASSFWRGQEPQH
j_gene: TRBJ1-5
len: 12
d_gene: .
v_gene: TRBV5-6
abundance: few

CDR3aa: ASSESRGSSNYGYT
j_gene: TRBJ1-2
len: 14
d_gene: TRBD1
v_gene: TRBV19
abundance: .